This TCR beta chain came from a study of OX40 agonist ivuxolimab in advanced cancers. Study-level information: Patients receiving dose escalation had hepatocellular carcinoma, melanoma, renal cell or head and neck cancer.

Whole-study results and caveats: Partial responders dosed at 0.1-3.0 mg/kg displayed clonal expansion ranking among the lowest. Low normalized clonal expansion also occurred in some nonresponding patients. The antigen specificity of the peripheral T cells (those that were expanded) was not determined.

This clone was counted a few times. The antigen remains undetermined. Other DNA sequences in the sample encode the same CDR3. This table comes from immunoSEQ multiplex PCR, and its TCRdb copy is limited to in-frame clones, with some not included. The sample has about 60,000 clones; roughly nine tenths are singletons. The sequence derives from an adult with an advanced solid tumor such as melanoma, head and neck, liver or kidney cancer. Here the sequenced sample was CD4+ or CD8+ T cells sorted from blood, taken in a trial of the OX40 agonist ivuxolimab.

CDR3 nucleotides: TGTGCCTGGAGTGTGGGTGGGGAGGGGGGTCCGTACTTC. Amino acids: CAWSVGGEGGPYF. The V and J genes are TRBV30 and TRBJ2-7; perhaps TRBD2 as D (7 bases). V was cut by 0 bases and J by 12 bases, with 18 bases left in between. Germline loops: CDR1 GTSNPN, CDR2 SVGIG (reference sequence). This CDR3 contains 13 residues.